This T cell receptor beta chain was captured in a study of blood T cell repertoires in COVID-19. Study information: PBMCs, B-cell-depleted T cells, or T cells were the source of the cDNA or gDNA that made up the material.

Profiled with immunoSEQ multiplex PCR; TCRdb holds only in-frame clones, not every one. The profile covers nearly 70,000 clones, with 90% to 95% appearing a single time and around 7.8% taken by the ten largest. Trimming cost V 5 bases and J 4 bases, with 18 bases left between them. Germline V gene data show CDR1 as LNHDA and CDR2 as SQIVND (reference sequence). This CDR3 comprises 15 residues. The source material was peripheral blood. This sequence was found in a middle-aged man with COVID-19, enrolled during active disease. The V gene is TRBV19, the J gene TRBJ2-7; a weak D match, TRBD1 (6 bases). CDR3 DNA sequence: TGTGCCAGTAGTCTCGCTTACGGACAGAATTACGAGCAGTACTTC. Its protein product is CASSLAYGQNYEQYF.